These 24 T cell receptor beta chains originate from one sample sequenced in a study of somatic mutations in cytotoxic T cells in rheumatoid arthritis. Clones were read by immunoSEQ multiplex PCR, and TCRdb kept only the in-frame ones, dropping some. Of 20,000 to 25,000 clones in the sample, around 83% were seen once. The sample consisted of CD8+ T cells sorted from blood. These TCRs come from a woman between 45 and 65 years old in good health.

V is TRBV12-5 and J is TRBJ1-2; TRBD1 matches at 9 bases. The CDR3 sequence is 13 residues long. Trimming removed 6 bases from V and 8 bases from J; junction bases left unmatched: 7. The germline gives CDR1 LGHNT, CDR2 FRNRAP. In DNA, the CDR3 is TGTGCTAGTGGAGCCACAGGGGGCGAGGGCTACACCTTC. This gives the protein CASGATGGEGYTF.

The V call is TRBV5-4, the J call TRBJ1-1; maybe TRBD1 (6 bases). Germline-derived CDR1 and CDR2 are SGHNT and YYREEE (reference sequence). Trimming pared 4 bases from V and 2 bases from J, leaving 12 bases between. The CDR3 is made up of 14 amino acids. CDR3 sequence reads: CASSLRQDNTEAFF. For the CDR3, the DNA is TGTGCCAGCAGCCTCCGACAGGACAACACTGAAGCTTTCTTT.

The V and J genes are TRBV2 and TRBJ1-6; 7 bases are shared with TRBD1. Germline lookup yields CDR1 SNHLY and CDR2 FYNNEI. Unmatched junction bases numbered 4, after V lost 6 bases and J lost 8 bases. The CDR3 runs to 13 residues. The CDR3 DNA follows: TGTGCCAGCAGCGCCACAGGGGATTCACCCCTCCACTTT. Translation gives CASSATGDSPLHF.

As DNA, the CDR3 is TGTGCCAGCTCATTTCTCGAAGGACAGCAAGAGACCCAGTACTTC. Amino acids: CASSFLEGQQETQYF. The V gene is TRBV18, the J gene TRBJ2-5; possible D gene TRBD1, 6 bases. Trimming took 5 bases from V and 2 from J, leaving 15 bases between them. The CDR3 is made up of 15 amino acids. Germline lookup yields CDR1 KGHSH and CDR2 LQKENI.

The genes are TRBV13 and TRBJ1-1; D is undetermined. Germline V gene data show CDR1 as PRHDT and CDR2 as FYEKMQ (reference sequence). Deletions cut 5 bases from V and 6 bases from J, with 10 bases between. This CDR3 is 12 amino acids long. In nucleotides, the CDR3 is TGTGCCAGCAGCCAGGACGGGTCTGAAGCTTTCTTT. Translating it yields CASSQDGSEAFF.

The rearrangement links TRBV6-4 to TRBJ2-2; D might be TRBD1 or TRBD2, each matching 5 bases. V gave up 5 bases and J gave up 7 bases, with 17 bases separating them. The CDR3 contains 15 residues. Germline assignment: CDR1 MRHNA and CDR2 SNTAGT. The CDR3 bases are TGTGCCAGCAGTACCGGGACCCCCGACAGCGGGGAGCTGTTTTTT. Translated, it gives CASSTGTPDSGELFF.

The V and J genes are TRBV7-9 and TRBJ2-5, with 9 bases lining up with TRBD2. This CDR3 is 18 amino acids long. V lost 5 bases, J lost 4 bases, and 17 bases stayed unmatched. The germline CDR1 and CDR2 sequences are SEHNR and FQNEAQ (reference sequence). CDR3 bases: TGTGCCAGCAGCGGTTATCTTTGGTCTAGCGGGGAACGAGAGACCCAGTACTTC. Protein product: CASSGYLWSSGERETQYF.

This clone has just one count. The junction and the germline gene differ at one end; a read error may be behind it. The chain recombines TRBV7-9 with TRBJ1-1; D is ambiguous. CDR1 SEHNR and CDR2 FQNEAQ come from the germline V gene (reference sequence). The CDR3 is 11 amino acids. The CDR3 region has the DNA TGTGCCAGCAGCTTAGGAGACACGAAGTCCTTT. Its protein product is CASSLGDTKSF.

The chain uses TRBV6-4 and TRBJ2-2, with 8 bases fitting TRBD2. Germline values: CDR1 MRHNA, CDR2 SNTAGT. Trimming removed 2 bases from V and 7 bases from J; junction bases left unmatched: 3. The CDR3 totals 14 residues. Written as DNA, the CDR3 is TGTGCCAGCAGTGACACGAGCGGGAGCGGGGAGCTGTTTTTT. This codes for CASSDTSGSGELFF.

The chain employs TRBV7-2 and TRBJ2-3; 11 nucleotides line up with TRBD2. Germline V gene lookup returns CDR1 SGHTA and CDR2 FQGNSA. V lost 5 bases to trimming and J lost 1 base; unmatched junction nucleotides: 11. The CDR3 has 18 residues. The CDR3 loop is CASSRLGTSGRGTDTQYF. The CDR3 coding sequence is TGTGCCAGCAGCCGCCTCGGGACTAGCGGACGTGGCACAGATACGCAGTATTTT.

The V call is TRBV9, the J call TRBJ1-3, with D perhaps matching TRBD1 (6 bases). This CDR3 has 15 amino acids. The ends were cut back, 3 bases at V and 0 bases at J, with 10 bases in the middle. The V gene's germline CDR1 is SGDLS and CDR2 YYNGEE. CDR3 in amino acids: CASSELDSSGNTIYF. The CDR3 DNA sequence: TGTGCCAGCAGCGAACTGGACAGCTCTGGAAACACCATATATTTT.

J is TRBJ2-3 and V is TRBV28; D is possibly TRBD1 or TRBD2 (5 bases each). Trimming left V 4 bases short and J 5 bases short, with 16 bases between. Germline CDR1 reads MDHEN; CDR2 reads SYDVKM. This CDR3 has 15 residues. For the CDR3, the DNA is TGTGCCAGCAGTTCCTCTGAGGGGACGGTAGATACGCAGTATTTT. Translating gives CASSSSEGTVDTQYF.

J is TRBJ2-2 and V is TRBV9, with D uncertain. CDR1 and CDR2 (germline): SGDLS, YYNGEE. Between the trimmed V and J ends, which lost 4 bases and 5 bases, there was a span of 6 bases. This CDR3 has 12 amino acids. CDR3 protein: CASSPRTGELFF. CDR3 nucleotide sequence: TGTGCCAGCAGCCCCCGGACCGGGGAGCTGTTTTTT. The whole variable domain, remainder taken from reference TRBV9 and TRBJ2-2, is DSGVTQTPKHLITATGQRVTLRCSPRSGDLSVYWYQQSLDQGLQFLIQYYNGEERAKGNILERFSAQQFPDLHSELNLSSLELGDSALYFCASSPRTGELFFGEGSRLTVL.

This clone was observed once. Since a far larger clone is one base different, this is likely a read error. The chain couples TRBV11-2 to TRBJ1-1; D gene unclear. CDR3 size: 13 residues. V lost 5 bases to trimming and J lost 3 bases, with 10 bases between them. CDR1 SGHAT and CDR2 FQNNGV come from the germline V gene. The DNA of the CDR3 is TGTGCCAGCAGCCAAGAAGGTGACACTGAAGCTTTCTTT. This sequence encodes CASSQEGDTEAFF.

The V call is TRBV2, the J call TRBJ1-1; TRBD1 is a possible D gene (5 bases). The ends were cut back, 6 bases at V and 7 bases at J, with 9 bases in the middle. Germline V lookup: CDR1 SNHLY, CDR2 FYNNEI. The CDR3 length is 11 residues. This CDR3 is CASRGGIEAFF. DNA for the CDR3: TGTGCCAGCAGGGGGGGGATTGAAGCTTTCTTT.

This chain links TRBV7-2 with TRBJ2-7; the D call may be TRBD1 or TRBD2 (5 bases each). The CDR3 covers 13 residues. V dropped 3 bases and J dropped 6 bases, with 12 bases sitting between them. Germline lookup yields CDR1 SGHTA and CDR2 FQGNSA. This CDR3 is CASSFYEGLEQYV. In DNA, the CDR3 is TGTGCCAGCAGCTTTTACGAGGGGCTCGAGCAGTACGTC.

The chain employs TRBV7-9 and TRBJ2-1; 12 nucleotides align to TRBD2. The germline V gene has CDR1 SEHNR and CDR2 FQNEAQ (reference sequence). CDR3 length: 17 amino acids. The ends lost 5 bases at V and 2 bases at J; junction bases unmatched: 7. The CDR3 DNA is TGTGCCAGCAGCACCCCTACTAGCGGGGGGACCTACAATGAGCAGTTCTTC. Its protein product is CASSTPTSGGTYNEQFF.

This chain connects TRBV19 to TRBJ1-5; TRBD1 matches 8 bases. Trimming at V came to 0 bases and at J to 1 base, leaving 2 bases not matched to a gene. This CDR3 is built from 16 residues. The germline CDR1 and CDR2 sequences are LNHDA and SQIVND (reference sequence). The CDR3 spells CASSIETGVSNQPQHF. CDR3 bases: TGTGCCAGTAGTATAGAGACAGGGGTGAGCAATCAGCCCCAGCATTTT.

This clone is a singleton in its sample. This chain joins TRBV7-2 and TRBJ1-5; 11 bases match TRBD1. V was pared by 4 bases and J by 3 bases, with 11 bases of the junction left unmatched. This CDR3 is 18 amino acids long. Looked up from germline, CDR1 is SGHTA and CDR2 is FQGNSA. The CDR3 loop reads CASSYPGTGGFDNQPQHF. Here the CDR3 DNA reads TGTGCCAGCAGCTACCCCGGGACAGGGGGATTTGACAATCAGCCCCAGCATTTT.

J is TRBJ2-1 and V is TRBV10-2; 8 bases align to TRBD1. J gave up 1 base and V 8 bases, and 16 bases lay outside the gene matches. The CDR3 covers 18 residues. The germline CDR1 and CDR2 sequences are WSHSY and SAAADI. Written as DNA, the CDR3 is TGCGCCAGCCTTTGGGGGACAGGCTCAGACGGGTCCTACAATGAGCAGTTCTTC. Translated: CASLWGTGSDGSYNEQFF.

CDR3 protein: CASSRTGEANEKLFF. CDR3 coding DNA: TGTGCCAGCAGCCGGACAGGGGAGGCTAATGAAAAACTGTTTTTT. The gene calls are TRBV6-4 and TRBJ1-4, with 9 bases matching TRBD1. Germline trimming cut 6 bases from V and 3 bases from J; bases unmatched to any gene: 5. Germline loops: CDR1 MRHNA, CDR2 SNTAGT. The CDR3 loop spans 15 amino acids.

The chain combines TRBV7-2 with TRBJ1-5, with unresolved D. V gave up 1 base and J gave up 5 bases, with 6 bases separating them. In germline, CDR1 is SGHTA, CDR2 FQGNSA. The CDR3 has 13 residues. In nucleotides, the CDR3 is TGTGCCAGCAGCTTAGGGCCGGATCAGCCCCAGCATTTT. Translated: CASSLGPDQPQHF.

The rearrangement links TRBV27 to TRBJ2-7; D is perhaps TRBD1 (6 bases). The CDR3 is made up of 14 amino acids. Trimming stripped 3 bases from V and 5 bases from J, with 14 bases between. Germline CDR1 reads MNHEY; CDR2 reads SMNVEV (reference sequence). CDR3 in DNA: TGTGCCAGCAGTTTTAGACGGGACACCCACGAGCAGTACGTC. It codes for CASSFRRDTHEQYV.

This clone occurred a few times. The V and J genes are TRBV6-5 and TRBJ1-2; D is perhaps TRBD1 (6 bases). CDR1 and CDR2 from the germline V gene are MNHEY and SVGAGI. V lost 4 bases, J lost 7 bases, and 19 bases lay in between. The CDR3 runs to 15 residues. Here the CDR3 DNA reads TGTGCCAGCAGTTTCTACAGGGATCGGCTGACTGGCTACACCTTC. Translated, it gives CASSFYRDRLTGYTF.